This TCR beta chain was recovered during a study of cytomegalovirus exposure and HLA in healthy donors (dated by TCRdb to about 2017). Describing the broader study: In an earlier analysis of around 540 of the donors, around 290 Gb of sequence data and approximately 120 million unique TCR beta sequences from about 190 million T cells were reported. Roughly 300 gigabases of sequencing data and roughly 80 million unique TCR sequences made up an early release that covered fewer than 650 HLA-typed donors. Of the approximately 370 genotyped donors, 80% to 90% were placed in the genetic ancestry cluster associated with self-reported Caucasian donors. The study was designed to test whether signatures of past pathogen exposure could be identified by cataloging public T cell receptors. The T cell repertoires of around 670 subjects were profiled by immunosequencing and related to cytomegalovirus serostatus. Along with the approximately 700-subject first cohort, a separate validation cohort of approximately 110 different subjects was used. The study combined high-throughput TCR immunosequencing, statistical association of individual TCRs with disease status, and machine learning to predict cytomegalovirus infection status. A later analysis re-analyzed previously published TCR beta repertoires from 666 donors and added high-resolution HLA genotyping to study TCR occurrence patterns. Rather than drawing on any new phenotypic data, the later analysis identified candidate immune exposures from TCR beta sequences and the way those sequences occurred across donors. In an earlier analysis of 587 of the donors, high-throughput TCR beta sequencing was used to judge whether each TCR beta V gene segment behaved as functional or pseudogenic. Donor age, sex, ethnicity and CMV serostatus were compiled together with the repertoire data. A later genetic analysis took genome-wide SNP genotypes for about three fifths of the 666 donors and used that subset as a discovery cohort. All discovery cohort repertoires had been generated on a single sequencing platform. HLA typing covered class I and class II loci at four-digit resolution. The number of donors typed differed by locus, with about 629-630 for A, B, C, DRB1 and DQB1, around 500 for DQA1, nearly 610 for DPA1, and some 470 for DPB1. Five DR-DQ haplotypes were treated as single units for association and clustering because of strong linkage in the cohort. Among roughly 370 genotyped donors of the cohort, an average of approximately 250,000 unique TCR beta nucleotide sequences were sequenced per donor, roughly 20% of them non-productive.

The cohort was made up of approximately 700 healthy bone marrow donors. At the time of sampling, every cohort member was nominally healthy, though immune exposures that went unrecorded were likely present. The donor tested CMV seronegative, placing the donor among the 350 to 400 seronegative members of the cohort. A peripheral blood sample was provided by each donor, and peripheral blood mononuclear cells were used for TCR beta sequencing. Genomic DNA was extracted from the blood cell samples with the Qiagen DNeasy Blood Extraction Kit. Remarks on this clone: It has no known antigen specificity.

What the research found in general, with its limitations: A later analysis associated 17,000 or so TCR beta sequences with specific HLA alleles at a false discovery rate of 0.05. A total of about 180 TCR beta chains were listed by the study as associated with cytomegalovirus. Most TCR sequences were seen in very few donors, while some public TCRs were found in many individuals. Because HLA typing was missing for some donors at each locus, association tests included only the typed subset. In an earlier analysis of approximately 600 of the donors, most TCR beta V segments were observed in productive rearrangements about 87% or about 30% of the time, broadly matching IMGT annotations. In a later analysis, HLA-associated TCR beta chains showed more clonal expansion and lower generation probabilities than non-associated chains that were equally common. According to a later analysis, TCR association rates differed among HLA loci, with DRB1 alleles showing the most associated TCRs and HLA-C alleles showing the fewest. Correlated functional status among segregating V segments might reflect linkage disequilibrium, but an unknown experimental factor could not be ruled out. The 87-base-pair reads could not distinguish some IMGT-functional V segments, including TRBV6-2 and TRBV6-3, so those segments were excluded. A further reported finding was that TCR beta sequences accurately predicted the HLA-A and HLA-B alleles for most subjects in the first cohort. In a later analysis, several top co-occurrence clusters were reported to appear linked to parvovirus B19, influenza, CMV and Epstein-Barr virus. The presence/absence analyses assumed that sequencing depth was roughly uniform across donors, and that assumption may not be true. A cluster of highly shared sequence variants was judged likely to represent a technical artifact of the sequencing pipeline. Most CMV-associated TCR beta chains appeared to be HLA-restricted in a later analysis, and the HLA associations seemed to be driven largely by CMV exposure. In vitro tests confirmed that a few of the cytomegalovirus-associated TCR beta chains recognize cytomegalovirus antigens. Immune exposure information for the cohort was limited to CMV serostatus. Roughly 17 rarely observed V segments, including chromosome 9 orphons, were excluded from the earlier analysis of some 590 of the donors because counts were too low. The cohort was sequenced for TCR beta chains only, and without alpha or paired-chain data the features that could be detected were limited. The classifier was reported to diagnose cytomegalovirus status with high specificity and sensitivity in both the original and validation cohorts. Compared with the 666-donor mean, donors in an Asian-associated ancestry cluster had fewer N-insertions in productive TCRs, according to a later genetic analysis. Assigning TCR associations to individual alleles was difficult when HLA alleles, especially DR and DQ, strongly co-occurred. The authors suggested that the approach could potentially be generalized to other disease states and immunological phenotypes. A later genetic analysis associated a missense DCLRE1C variant with V-gene and J-gene trimming of TCR beta chains, and an independent cohort replicated the association.

Library generation was performed with the immunoSEQ multiplex PCR assay. The multiplex PCR relied on a mix of 60 forward primers for TCR Vbeta segments and 13 reverse primers for TCR Jbeta segments. Amplification of the CDR3 region of rearranged TCR beta genes was performed with a multiplex PCR assay on genomic DNA. The Illumina HiSeq System was used to sequence the amplified TCR beta libraries as 87-base-pair reads. In the original analysis: A later analysis counted 65 million to 90 million unique TCR beta chains across the approximately 700 repertoires, and some 12 million of these chains were shared by at least two donors. To remove PCR and sequencing errors, raw reads were error-corrected and collapsed into unique sequences using a nearest-neighbor algorithm that merged closely related sequences. To assign V, D and J gene segments, CDR3 sequences were aligned to IMGT reference sequences. For a sequence to be retained, at least a six-nucleotide match to both a V gene segment and a J gene segment was required. Rearrangements were called productive when the CDR3 lacked stop codons and stayed in frame with V and J; all others were non-productive. Following IMGT convention, CDR3 was defined as the stretch from the second conserved V-encoded cysteine to the conserved J-encoded phenylalanine. The earlier analysis of 587 of the donors excluded any sequence lacking an unambiguous match to a single V gene segment. An earlier analysis of fewer than 750 of the donors classified V segments as functional when productive rearrangements were above 56.7% and as segregating when the standard deviation between donors was above 5%. A statistical classification framework was developed to diagnose cytomegalovirus status using the catalog of TCR beta chain sequences. In a later analysis, TCR nucleotide sequences were compared against IMGT/GENE-DB human TR gene sequences so that V and J genes could be assigned. Using the TCRdist pipeline, a later analysis assigned CDR3 sequences along with most-parsimonious VDJ recombination scenarios. In a later analysis, every TCR beta chain was defined by the combination of its CDR3 amino acid sequence and its V-gene family, and reads without a unique V-gene family were dropped. A later analysis removed several hundred highly shared, low-generation-probability nucleotide sequences to deal with suspected cross-contamination and a sequencing artifact. In a later analysis, a clonal expansion index for each public chain was calculated from normalized within-repertoire ranks of inferred template counts. Generation probabilities in a later analysis came from a VDJ recombination model fitted to out-of-frame rearrangements, and those results were checked against IGoR. Hypergeometric tests were used in a later analysis to score TCR-TCR, TCR-HLA and TCR-CMV co-occurrence, with a repertoire-size bias correction applied to the TCR pairs. A later analysis estimated false discovery rates by permuting HLA or CMV assignments 20 times. A later analysis grouped co-occurring TCRs with DBSCAN, adding TCRdist sequence similarity when clustering within HLA-allele-positive subsets. Repertoires with fewer than 30,000 or more than 120,000 public chains were left out of co-occurrence clustering, as were about five repertoires with anomalous nucleotide sharing. Imported from immuneACCESS, the table was reduced by TCRdb to in-frame sequences with V and J called. These copies leave out some clones; in studies compared against another copy, an unresolved V gene accounts for under half, and the cause of the remainder is not known. Clone size and V and J calls were adopted from that table, with D and trimming inferred from the DNA. This sample's clone table shows some 64,000 clones. The ten largest account for over 1.5% of the sample.

The V end gives up 2 bases and the J end 0 bases, leaving 4 bases in the junction not matched to a gene. From its cysteine to its phenylalanine, the CDR3 spans 15 amino acids. Of all the DNA, just the CDR3 is kept, 45 bases in frame from base 1. The germline V gene provides CDR1 SGHRS and CDR2 YFSETQ. This receptor was obtained from a woman aged 25 to 39 in good health and CMV-seronegative. What was sequenced was PBMCs. The sequence joins TRBV5-1 to TRBJ2-7; 8 bases in between match TRBD2. The CDR3: CASSLSGTSSYEQYF. DNA sequence: TGCGCCAGCAGCTTAAGCGGGACTAGCTCCTACGAGCAGTACTTC.